A selection of T cell receptor beta chains follows, all from one sample in a study of lymphopenia after photon versus proton radiotherapy. The repertoire was sequenced with immunoSEQ multiplex PCR; TCRdb's copy has only in-frame clones and lacks some. The repertoire holds 55,000 to 70,000 clones, 85% to 90% seen once, with 10% to 12% in the top ten. This sample comprised peripheral blood, obtained from a patient treated with proton-based radiotherapy. Receptors originate from a man older than 75 with esophageal cancer. Each CDR3 is given with its conserved first and last residue. A D gene is named only where the DNA matches it firmly. The size of a clone is reported for some rows only, either as once, few or many, or as a class for expanded clones.

>-|TRBD1|TRBV15|TRBJ2-5
TGTGCCACCAGCGCACGGACAGGGGCTGGGGAGACCCAGTACTTC
CATSARTGAGETQYF
>-|-|TRBV30|TRBJ1-6
TGTGCCTGGAGTTGGGGCGGACAGCGAAGAATTTTTAATTCACCCCTCCACTTT
CAWSWGGQRRIFNSPLHF
>-|-|TRBV5-5|TRBJ1-5
TGTGCCAGCAGCGAGATTGAGGAACAGCCCCAGCATTTT
CASSEIEEQPQHF
>-|-|TRBV28|TRBJ2-4
TGTGCCAGCAGTTTGAGGGTTGGCTCCAAAAACATTCAGTACTTC
CASSLRVGSKNIQYF
>once|-|TRBV6-5|TRBJ1-1
TGTGCCAGCAGTTACTCCCGGTCTGAAGCTTTCTTT
CASSYSRSEAFF
>-|TRBD1|TRBV19|TRBJ1-5
TGTGCCAGTAGTGCGACAGGGGTTCAGCCCCAGCATTTT
CASSATGVQPQHF
>-|-|TRBV5-1|TRBJ2-3
TGCGCCAGCAGCTTGGCTTCAGGGCACACAGATACGCAGTATTTT
CASSLASGHTDTQYF
>-|TRBD1|TRBV15|TRBJ2-5
TGTGCCACCAGCAGAAGACAGGGGGTCGAGACCCAGTACTTC
CATSRRQGVETQYF
>once|TRBD1|TRBV5-1|TRBJ1-3
TGCGCCAGCAGCCCAACAGGGGCCTCTGGAAACACCATATATTTT
CASSPTGASGNTIYF
>-|-|TRBV19|TRBJ2-1
TGTGCCAGTAGTACGACTAGAAATGAGCAGTTCTTC
CASSTTRNEQFF
>-|TRBD2|TRBV29-1|TRBJ2-1
TGCAGCGTTGACGGGACTAGCGGGAGATGGAATGAGAATGAGCAGTTCTTC
CSVDGTSGRWNENEQFF
>few|TRBD1|TRBV19|TRBJ1-6
TGTGCCTCCTCAGTCGACAGGGTAGAATCACCCCTCCACTTT
CASSVDRVESPLHF
>-|-|TRBV5-4|TRBJ2-3
TGTGCCAGCAGCTTGGGGGCTGGGGTTAGCACAGATACGCAGTATTTT
CASSLGAGVSTDTQYF
>-|-|TRBV7-6|TRBJ1-1
TGTGCCAGCAGCCCAAATACAGGGCGCGCTGAAGCTTTCTTT
CASSPNTGRAEAFF
>-|-|TRBV7-9|TRBJ2-2
TGTGCCAGCAGCTTAGCGGCAGGGACAACCGGGGAGCTGTTTTTT
CASSLAAGTTGELFF
>-|TRBD2|TRBV18|TRBJ2-1
TGTGCCAGCTCACCTTTCAGCGTGGGGGGGGATGAGCAGTTCTTC
CASSPFSVGGDEQFF
>few|TRBD2|TRBV6-1|TRBJ2-7
TGTGCCAGCAGTGACCTGGGACTAGCGAAAGGAGAGCAGTACTTC
CASSDLGLAKGEQYF
>-|-|TRBV4-3|TRBJ1-1
TGCGCCAGCAGCCAAGATGTAGGAGGGGGGCGAACTGAAGCTTTCTTT
CASSQDVGGGRTEAFF
>-|-|TRBV4-2|TRBJ2-4
TGTGCCAGCAGCCAAGCCGTTCAGGCCAAAAACATTCAGTACTTC
CASSQAVQAKNIQYF
>-|TRBD2|TRBV9|TRBJ2-7
TGTGCCAGCAGCCCTTTAGGGACTAGAAGCTACGAGCAGTACTTC
CASSPLGTRSYEQYF
>-|-|TRBV7-9|TRBJ1-2
TGTGCCAGCAGACCCGTTAGTAACTATGGCTACACCTTC
CASRPVSNYGYTF
>-|TRBD1|TRBV10-2|TRBJ2-7
TGCGCCAGCATGACAGGGCTCGGGGAGCAGTACTTC
CASMTGLGEQYF
>-|TRBD1|TRBV2|TRBJ2-7
TGTGCCAGTCGCCGGGACAGGTCCTACGAGCAGTACTTC
CASRRDRSYEQYF
>-|-|TRBV5-1|TRBJ1-2
TGCGCCAGCGACCAGCAGGGATATGGCTACACCTTC
CASDQQGYGYTF
>-|-|TRBV18|TRBJ2-3
TGTGCCAGCTCACCATTTAACCCTGGCACAGATACGCAGTATTTT
CASSPFNPGTDTQYF
>-|-|TRBV30|TRBJ2-7
TGTGCCTGGGCGAGGGGGTCCCCAAGCTGGGAGCAGTACTTC
CAWARGSPSWEQYF
>-|-|TRBV18|TRBJ1-5
TGTGCCAGCTCCCGGGACGGCGATCAGCCCCAGCATTTT
CASSRDGDQPQHF
>-|-|TRBV30|TRBJ1-2
TGTGCCTGGAGGTCCCGGGGTACGGAGGGCTACACCTTC
CAWRSRGTEGYTF
>-|-|TRBV4-3|TRBJ1-1
TGCGCCAGCAGCCAAGAGTTTGGGCAGAACACTGAAGCTTTCTTT
CASSQEFGQNTEAFF
>-|-|TRBV19|TRBJ1-1
TGTGCCACTTCCCCCAACCTTCTGGGAGGTGGCACTGAAGCTTTCTTT
CATSPNLLGGGTEAFF
>-|-|TRBV18|TRBJ2-7
TGTGCCAGCTCACCGGACTACGAGCAGTACTTC
CASSPDYEQYF
>once|TRBD1|TRBV5-1|TRBJ2-6
TGCGCCAGCAGCTTGACCACAGGGGCTGGTGGGGCCAACGTCCTGACTTTC
CASSLTTGAGGANVLTF
>few|-|TRBV19|TRBJ2-5
TGTGCCAGTAGTATGGGAGCCTTCCGGCGAATAATCCAAGAGACCCAGTACTTC
CASSMGAFRRIIQETQYF
>-|TRBD1|TRBV5-1|TRBJ2-7
TGCGCCAGCAGCTTAACAGGGGGCGAGTACGAGCAGTACTTC
CASSLTGGEYEQYF
>-|TRBD1|TRBV6-1|TRBJ2-2
TGTGCCAGCAGTGAAACAGGGGGCGCTTTCCGGGAGCTGTTTTTT
CASSETGGAFRELFF
>-|TRBD1|TRBV4-2|TRBJ1-1
TGTGCCAGCAGCCAAGAGCCACCGCCCGGGACAGGGGGAAGAGGAGCTTTCTTT
CASSQEPPPGTGGRGAFF
>-|-|TRBV19|TRBJ2-7
TGTGCCAGTAGTCTGTCCGGGCGCCGCTACGAGCAGTACTTC
CASSLSGRRYEQYF
>-|-|TRBV4-1|TRBJ1-2
TGCGCCAGCAGCCAAGGGGGGGCCCGCTATGGCTACACCTTC
CASSQGGARYGYTF
>-|TRBD1|TRBV19|TRBJ2-6
TGTGCCAGTAGTTTGACAGGGCCCGGCTCTGGGGCCAACGTCCTGACTTTC
CASSLTGPGSGANVLTF
>-|TRBD1|TRBV10-3|TRBJ1-5
TGTGCCATCAGTGAGACAGGGGCGCGGAATCAGCCCCAGCATTTT
CAISETGARNQPQHF
>-|-|TRBV9|TRBJ2-5
TGTGCCAGCAGCGTAGGGGCTAGCGATAGCCAAGAGACCCAGTACTTC
CASSVGASDSQETQYF
>-|TRBD1|TRBV18|TRBJ1-3
TGTGCCAGCTCTGGGACAGGGCCCCTCTCTGGAAACACCATATATTTT
CASSGTGPLSGNTIYF
>-|TRBD2|TRBV2|TRBJ2-3
TGTGCCAGTGAGACTAGCGGGGCTAGCACAGATACGCAGTATTTT
CASETSGASTDTQYF
>few|-|TRBV7-2|TRBJ2-7
TGTGCCAGCAGCTTAAGCCAGGCGCTAGCAACCTACGAGCAGTACTTC
CASSLSQALATYEQYF
>-|-|TRBV5-1|TRBJ1-3
TGCGCCAGCAGCTTGGAGGGCCTGGGGGCCTCTGGAAACACCATATATTTT
CASSLEGLGASGNTIYF
>-|-|TRBV19|TRBJ1-4
TGTGCCAGTAGCCAAAAAGAAAAACGCAATGAAAAACTGTTTTTT
CASSQKEKRNEKLFF
>-|-|TRBV2|TRBJ1-4
TGTGCCAGCATGGCCCAGGGTAATGAAAAACTGTTTTTT
CASMAQGNEKLFF
>-|-|TRBV7-6|TRBJ2-5
TGTGCCAGCAGCTTAAGGCTAGTGGAGACCCAGTACTTC
CASSLRLVETQYF